This T cell receptor (beta chain) was found in a study of Graves' ophthalmopathy and Graves' hyperthyroidism. Clinical symptoms and serum thyroxine were used for diagnosis; TRAb, thyroid ultrasound and orbital computed tomography were also relied on. Amplification targeted the TCR beta CDR3 regions, with RNA transcripts as the source material. Investigators did first-round RT-PCR with HTBI primers, then second-round multiplex PCR. A single record per CDR3 protein comes from TCRdb applying MiXCR to the multiplex PCR reads. The sample carries fewer than 650,000 distinct CDR3 sequences, about 20% recorded once. Findings and caveats of the study: Detected in blood as well were most expanded thyroid clonotypes with frequency above 0.001.

Comment on this clonotype: No antigen is known for it.

V was shortened by 0 bases and J by 4 bases, with 12 bases between the two germline ends. The CDR3 sequence is 16 residues long. Germline V CDR1 and CDR2: MNHEY, SVGAGI. Sequences were obtained from peripheral blood. The receptor's source is a woman between 18 and 29 years old with stable Graves' hyperthyroidism. Some clones in this sample may be carry-over from other donors' samples. The chain uses TRBV6-5 and TRBJ2-2; D may correspond to TRBD1 or TRBD2 (6 bases each). The CDR3 region has the DNA TGTGCCAGCAGTTACTCGACGGGGGCGGGCACCGGGGAGCTGTTTTTT. Translating it yields CASSYSTGAGTGELFF.